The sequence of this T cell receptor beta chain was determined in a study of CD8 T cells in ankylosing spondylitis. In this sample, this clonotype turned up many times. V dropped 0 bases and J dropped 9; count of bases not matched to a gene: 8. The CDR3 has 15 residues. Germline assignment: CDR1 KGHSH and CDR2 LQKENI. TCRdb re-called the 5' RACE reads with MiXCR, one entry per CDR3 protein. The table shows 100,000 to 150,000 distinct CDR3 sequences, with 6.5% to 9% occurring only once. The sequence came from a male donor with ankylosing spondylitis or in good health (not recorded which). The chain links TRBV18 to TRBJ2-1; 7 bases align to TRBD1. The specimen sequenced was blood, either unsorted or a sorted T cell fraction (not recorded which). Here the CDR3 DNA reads TGTGCCAGCTCACCACCGTCACAGGGGTGGAGTGAGCAGTTCTTC. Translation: CASSPPSQGWSEQFF.